This T cell receptor beta chain was sequenced in a study of blood T cell repertoires in COVID-19. Study context: Some COVID-19 samples were acute and others convalescent; all came from the United States, Italy and Spain. T cells, B-cell-depleted T cells, or PBMCs provided the cDNA or gDNA that served as material.

V lost 3 bases, J lost 3 bases, and 15 bases lay in between. The V gene's germline CDR1 is GTSNPN and CDR2 SVGIG (reference sequence). CDR3 length: 15 amino acids. In the study's own analysis: Amplifying reference gene primers gave estimates of nucleated cell counts. TCRdb's copy holds only in-frame clones and misses some; the assay was immunoSEQ multiplex PCR. V, J and clone size derive from that table, while D and trimming were established from the DNA sequence. Of under 95,000 clones listed, approximately 90% are singletons. The sequencing sample was made of peripheral blood. This TCR was sampled from a woman between 45 and 60 years old with acute or convalescent COVID-19. J is TRBJ2-1 and V is TRBV30, with D tentatively TRBD2 (6 bases). The CDR3 loop is CAWSPIRGNYNEQFF. DNA of the CDR3: TGTGCCTGGAGCCCGATCCGGGGGAACTACAATGAGCAGTTCTTC.